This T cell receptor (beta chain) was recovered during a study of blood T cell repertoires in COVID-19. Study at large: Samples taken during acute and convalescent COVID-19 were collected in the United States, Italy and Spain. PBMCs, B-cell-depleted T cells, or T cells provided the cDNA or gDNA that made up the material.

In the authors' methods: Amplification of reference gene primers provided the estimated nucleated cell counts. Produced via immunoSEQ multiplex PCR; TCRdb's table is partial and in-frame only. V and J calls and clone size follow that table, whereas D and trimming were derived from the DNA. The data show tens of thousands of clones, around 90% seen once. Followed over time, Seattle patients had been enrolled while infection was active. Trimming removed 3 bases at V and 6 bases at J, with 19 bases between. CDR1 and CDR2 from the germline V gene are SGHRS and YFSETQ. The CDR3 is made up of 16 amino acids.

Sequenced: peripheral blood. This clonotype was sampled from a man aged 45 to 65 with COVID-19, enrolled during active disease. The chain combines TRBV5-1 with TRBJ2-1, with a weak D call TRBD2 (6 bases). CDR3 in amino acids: CASSSDPGTGTNEQFF. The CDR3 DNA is TGCGCCAGCAGCTCAGACCCCGGGACTGGAACCAATGAGCAGTTCTTC.